This TCR beta chain was retrieved from a study of blood T cell repertoires in COVID-19. The wider study: Acute and convalescent COVID-19 specimens originated in the United States, Italy and Spain. Nucleic acid was either cDNA or gDNA, and it came from T cells, B-cell-depleted T cells, or PBMCs.

In the study's own analysis: Amplification of reference gene primers was used by the study to estimate nucleated cell counts. Here immunoSEQ multiplex PCR was the method, and the copy in TCRdb shows in-frame clones only, minus some. The V and J calls and clone size come from that table; D and trimming were worked out from the DNA. This sample carries more than 250,000 clones, more than 85% of them seen once, and the ten largest clones take approximately 4%. Trimming took off 6 bases at V and 1 base at J, with 11 bases between the two ends. Germline-derived CDR1 and CDR2 are MNHEY and SVGAGI. There are 14 residues in the CDR3.

Sample: peripheral blood. This clonotype was sampled from a man aged 18 to 35 with active or convalescent COVID-19. The gene calls are TRBV6-5 and TRBJ2-3, with D possibly TRBD1 on 5 matching bases. CDR3 residues: CASRTATGTDTQYF. The CDR3 DNA follows: TGTGCCAGCAGGACAGCCACCGGCACAGATACGCAGTATTTT.